The clone carrying this T cell receptor beta chain was recorded a few times. Its antigen is unknown. The genes and germline here are from mouse. Read coverage stops 1 residue before the CDR3 terminus; the germline J gene supplies the remainder. The sample comes from a study of tissue T cells after allogeneic stem cell transplantation. Findings and caveats of the study: The patient cohort was small and clinically heterogeneous, with limited sampling depth. The study did not identify alloreactive or antigen-specific tissue TCRs, and some clones might be persisting host cells. Only a limited share of tissue TCRs appeared in blood or spleen.

Time point denoted: mouse harvest day 14 after allogeneic transplant. Each mouse received 10^7 T-cell-depleted marrow cells plus 10^6 splenic CD5+ T cells by tail vein. Tissues came from B6→BALB/c major-mismatch GVHD mice at day 7 or 14. Germline V gives CDR1 NSHNY, CDR2 SYGAGN. This CDR3 comprises 13 residues. V was trimmed by 0 bases and J by 3 bases, leaving 4 bases between them. The repertoire was sequenced with immunoSEQ multiplex PCR; TCRdb's copy has only in-frame clones and lacks some. The sample has 2,800 or so clones, almost 50% seen once. Sequences were obtained from lymph node tissue. This clonotype originated in a female BALB/c mouse given C57BL/6 T cells with graft-versus-host disease after an allogeneic hematopoietic cell transplant. This chain joins TRBV13-1 and TRBJ2-1; D is ambiguous. CDR3 region: CASSDESYAEQFF. The part of the CDR3 DNA that was read is TGTGCCAGCAGTGATGAGAGCTATGCTGAGCAGTTC.